This entry lists 4 T cell receptor beta chains sequenced from one sample in a study of OX40 agonist ivuxolimab in advanced cancers. Library creation used the immunoSEQ multiplex PCR assay. In TCRdb, the immuneACCESS table is reduced to in-frame sequences with V and J assigned. These tables do not hold every clone; where another copy was compared, an unresolved V gene accounts for under half, and the others remain unexplained. A total of 45,000 to 50,000 clones appear in this sample, 80% to 90% of them only once. Jointly, the top ten make up over 50% of the sample. The sample was CD4+ or CD8+ T cells sorted from blood, taken in a trial of the OX40 agonist ivuxolimab. These receptors all come from an adult with an advanced solid tumor such as melanoma, head and neck, liver or kidney cancer.

This sequence joins TRBV18 and TRBJ2-7, with unresolved D. Between the trimmed V and J ends, which lost 3 bases and 6 bases, there was a span of 15 bases. The CDR3 runs 14 residues. Germline CDR1 and CDR2: KGHSH and LQKENI. The CDR3 sequence is CASSPGKAVSEQYF. CDR3 DNA: TGTGCCAGCTCACCGGGGAAGGCGGTGTCCGAGCAGTACTTC.

The chain joins TRBV7-2 to TRBJ2-3, with 8 bases that match TRBD1. V shed 5 bases and J 6 bases; nucleotides not matched to a gene: 10. The CDR3 totals 15 residues. Germline V gene sequence: CDR1 SGHTA, CDR2 FQGNSA. In nucleotides, the CDR3 is TGTGCCAGCAGCGCCGACAGGGGAACTAGGGATACGCAGTATTTT. Translation: CASSADRGTRDTQYF.

The chain carries TRBV19 and TRBJ2-5; 12 bases are shared with TRBD2. V lost 4 bases, J lost 5 bases, and 5 bases stayed unmatched. The CDR3 covers 15 residues. Germline CDR1 and CDR2: LNHDA and SQIVND (reference sequence). The CDR3 sequence: CASSTTSGGGETQYF. The CDR3 DNA reads as TGTGCCAGTAGTACGACTAGCGGGGGCGGGGAGACCCAGTACTTC.

The V gene is TRBV11-3, the J gene TRBJ2-3; D is ambiguous. The V gene's germline CDR1 is SGHNT and CDR2 YENEEA. The CDR3 is made up of 13 amino acids. V was shortened by 5 bases and J by 1 base, with 7 bases between the two germline ends. CDR3 residues: CASSQEGTDTQYF. CDR3 DNA sequence: TGTGCCAGCAGCCAAGAGGGCACAGATACGCAGTATTTT.